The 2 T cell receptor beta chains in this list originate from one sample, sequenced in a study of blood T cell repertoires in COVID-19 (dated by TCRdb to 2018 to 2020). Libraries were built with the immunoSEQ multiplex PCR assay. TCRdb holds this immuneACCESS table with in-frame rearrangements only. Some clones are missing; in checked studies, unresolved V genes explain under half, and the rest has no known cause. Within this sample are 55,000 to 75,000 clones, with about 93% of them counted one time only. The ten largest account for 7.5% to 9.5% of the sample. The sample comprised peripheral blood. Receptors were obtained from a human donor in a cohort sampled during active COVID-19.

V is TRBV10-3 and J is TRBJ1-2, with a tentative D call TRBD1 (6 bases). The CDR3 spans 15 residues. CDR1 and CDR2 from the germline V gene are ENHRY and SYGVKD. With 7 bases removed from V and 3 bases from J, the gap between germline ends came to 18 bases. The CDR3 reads CAITAQQGRDYGYTF. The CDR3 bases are TGTGCCATCACCGCCCAACAGGGTCGTGACTATGGCTACACCTTC.

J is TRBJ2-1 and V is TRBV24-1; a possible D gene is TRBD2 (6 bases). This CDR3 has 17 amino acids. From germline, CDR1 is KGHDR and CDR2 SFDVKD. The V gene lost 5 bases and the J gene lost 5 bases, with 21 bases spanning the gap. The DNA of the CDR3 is TGTGCCACCAGTGTCGGGACCGGGACTGCGGCCAACAATGAGCAGTTCTTC. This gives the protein CATSVGTGTAANNEQFF.